Shown below are 32 T cell receptor beta chains from a single sample sequenced in a study of T cell responses to AZD1222 COVID-19 vaccine. Sequencing was performed with immunoSEQ multiplex PCR; in TCRdb, only in-frame clones are kept and a portion is missing. The top ten clones hold around 1.5% of a sample with about 180,000 clones, just over 90% of them seen once. This sample comprised peripheral blood, obtained on day 0 of AZD1222 vaccination. The receptors were gathered from an adult in good health.

The gene calls are TRBV7-2 and TRBJ2-7, with 7 bases aligning to TRBD2. The CDR3 sequence is 15 residues long. The junction had 9 bases not matched to a gene; V was cut back by 5 bases and J by 2 bases. CDR1 is SGHTA, CDR2 FQGNSA, per germline. CDR3: CASSPRVAGPYEQYF. DNA of the CDR3: TGTGCCAGCAGCCCTCGTGTAGCGGGTCCCTACGAGCAGTACTTC.

V usage is TRBV10-2 and J usage is TRBJ1-4; D call uncertain. V shed 4 bases and J shed 7 bases, with 4 bases lying between them. The CDR3 extends over 11 amino acids. CDR1 is WSHSY and CDR2 is SAAADI in the germline V gene. CDR3 DNA: TGCGCCAGCAGTGCGGGTGAAAAACTGTTTTTT. Translating it yields CASSAGEKLFF.

The chain uses TRBV6-6 and TRBJ2-1; D unresolved. Germline V gene lookup returns CDR1 MNHNY and CDR2 SVGAGI (reference sequence). CDR3 length: 13 residues. V was pared by 7 bases and J by 8 bases, with 15 bases between. CDR3 in DNA: TGTGCCAGCAAGAAGCTCAACTTCGATGAGCAGTTCTTC. It translates to CASKKLNFDEQFF.

The chain recombines TRBV7-2 with TRBJ2-3; perhaps D is TRBD1 or TRBD2 (5 bases each). Looked up from germline, CDR1 is SGHTA and CDR2 is FQGNSA. The CDR3 covers 16 residues. V gave up 4 bases and J gave up 1 base, with 15 bases separating them. Written as DNA, the CDR3 is TGTGCCAGCAGCTCCGGATGGGGGAGTGGCACAGATACGCAGTATTTT. Translation: CASSSGWGSGTDTQYF.

The J gene is TRBJ1-5, the V gene TRBV2, with a weak D call TRBD1 (5 bases). This CDR3 region has 11 residues. The germline V and J ends were trimmed by 6 bases and 5 bases, with 5 bases remaining between them. Germline-derived CDR1 and CDR2 are SNHLY and FYNNEI. DNA of the CDR3: TGTGCCAGCAGGGGGGATCAGCCCCAGCATTTT. Translating gives CASRGDQPQHF.

V usage is TRBV4-2 and J usage is TRBJ2-7, with unresolved D. Trimming left V 1 base short and J 4 bases short, with 5 bases between. The CDR3 is made up of 12 amino acids. Germline values: CDR1 LGHNA, CDR2 YNFKEQ. CDR3 coding DNA: TGTGCCAGCAGCCAAGGGGGTTACGAGCAGTACTTC. Translated: CASSQGGYEQYF.

This chain uses TRBV7-3 with TRBJ1-5; TRBD1 might be the D (5 bases). The CDR3 covers 15 residues. CDR1 and CDR2 (germline): SGHTA, FQGTGA. V dropped 5 bases and J dropped 6 bases, with 17 bases sitting between them. The CDR3 sequence is CASSDTGGVGQPQHF. Written as DNA, the CDR3 is TGTGCCAGCAGCGACACTGGGGGAGTCGGTCAGCCCCAGCATTTT.

This chain joins TRBV30 and TRBJ2-7; D uncertain. The CDR3 loop spans 13 amino acids. Germline CDR1 and CDR2: GTSNPN and SVGIG (reference sequence). Trimming took 0 bases from V and 4 from J, leaving 10 bases between them. The CDR3 nucleotides are TGTGCCTGGAGTGTAGGCCAGGAGTACGAGCAGTACTTC. Translation gives CAWSVGQEYEQYF. The whole variable domain, filled in from reference TRBV30 and TRBJ2-7, reads SQTIHQWPATLVQPVGSPLSLECTVEGTSNPNLYWYRQAAGRGLQLLFYSVGIGQISSEVPQNLSASRPQDRQFILSSKKLLLSDSGFYLCAWSVGQEYEQYFGPGTRLTVT.

The chain couples TRBV7-2 to TRBJ1-5; TRBD1 agrees at 8 bases. Trimming cost V 6 bases and J 5 bases; bases outside gene matches: 6. The CDR3 contains 14 residues. The germline CDR1 and CDR2 sequences are SGHTA and FQGNSA. CDR3 DNA: TGTGCCAGCAGACCGACAGGGGTCGATCAGCCCCAGCATTTT. Its translation: CASRPTGVDQPQHF.

This clone was observed a single time. The chain recombines TRBV4-1 with TRBJ1-5, with 10 bases lining up with TRBD1. The germline V gene encodes CDR1 MGHRA and CDR2 YSYEKL. V was pared by 1 base and J by 4 bases, with 1 base of the junction left unmatched. CDR3 length: 15 residues. In DNA form, the CDR3 reads TGCGCCAGCAGCCAAGGGGGACAGGGGAATCAGCCCCAGCATTTT. It is translated as CASSQGGQGNQPQHF.

This clone was counted between two and nine times. This chain links TRBV9 with TRBJ2-7; 10 positions match TRBD2. V lost 0 bases and J lost 4; bases outside the gene matches: 4. CDR1 SGDLS and CDR2 YYNGEE come from the germline V gene. The CDR3 spans 15 residues. CDR3: CASSVGSTSGYEQYF. The CDR3 DNA sequence: TGTGCCAGCAGCGTAGGTTCGACTAGCGGGTACGAGCAGTACTTC.

The chain combines TRBV7-3 with TRBJ1-3; 8 bases map to TRBD1. This CDR3 has 15 residues. Per the germline V gene, CDR1 is SGHTA and CDR2 is FQGTGA. The V and J ends lost 4 bases and 2 bases, in that order; junction bases with no gene match: 4. The CDR3 spells CASSSGTGTGNTIYF. CDR3 bases: TGTGCCAGCAGCTCTGGGACAGGAACTGGAAACACCATATATTTT.

The chain uses TRBV6-5 and TRBJ2-7; D may match TRBD1 or TRBD2 (6 bases each). CDR1 MNHEY and CDR2 SVGAGI come from the germline V gene. There are 14 residues in the CDR3. The ends were cut back, 5 bases at V and 4 bases at J, with 15 bases in the middle. CDR3 amino acids: CASSPRGRWYEQYF. For the CDR3, the DNA is TGTGCCAGCAGTCCCCGGGGGCGGTGGTACGAGCAGTACTTC.

This sequence joins TRBV6-1 and TRBJ1-4; D perhaps matches TRBD1 (6 bases). Germline V gene data show CDR1 as MNHNS and CDR2 as SASEGT. This CDR3 comprises 15 residues. Trimming removed 3 bases at V and 3 bases at J, with 11 bases between. The CDR3 DNA follows: TGTGCCAGCAGTGACCAGGGGTCGGCTAATGAAAAACTGTTTTTT. Translation: CASSDQGSANEKLFF.

The rearrangement links TRBV28 to TRBJ2-3, with no clear D. V lost 6 bases, J lost 7 bases, and 11 bases lay in between. The V gene's germline CDR1 is MDHEN and CDR2 SYDVKM. This CDR3 region has 12 residues. The CDR3 DNA is TGTGCCAGCAGCACGGACCCCCATACGCAGTATTTT. It specifies CASSTDPHTQYF.

The rearrangement uses TRBV2 and TRBJ2-7; D is possibly TRBD1 or TRBD2 (6 bases each). The CDR3 length is 12 residues. The germline gives CDR1 SNHLY, CDR2 FYNNEI. The V end was cut by 8 bases, the J end by 2 bases, with 10 bases between. CDR3 sequence reads: CASRRGAYEQYF. DNA for the CDR3: TGTGCCAGCCGTAGGGGGGCCTACGAGCAGTACTTC.

This chain uses TRBV27 with TRBJ2-6; D is perhaps TRBD1 (6 bases). The CDR3 is made up of 15 amino acids. Deletions cut 5 bases from V and 2 bases from J, with 10 bases between. The germline gives CDR1 MNHEY, CDR2 SMNVEV (reference sequence). In DNA form, the CDR3 reads TGTGCCAGCAGTCCCGCAGGGGCTGGGGCCAACGTCCTGACTTTC. Amino acid sequence: CASSPAGAGANVLTF.

The CDR3, as DNA: TGTGCCAGCAGTGATCGGCCAGGAGGGACTGGAAACACCATATATTTT. The encoded protein is CASSDRPGGTGNTIYF. This chain links TRBV6-1 with TRBJ1-3, with D uncertain. The V end was cut by 3 bases, the J end by 2 bases, with 14 bases between. The CDR3 extends over 16 amino acids. From germline, CDR1 is MNHNS and CDR2 SASEGT.

V is TRBV5-5 and J is TRBJ1-2; tentatively, D is TRBD1 (5 bases). CDR3 length equals 15 residues. With 0 bases removed from V and 3 bases from J, the gap between germline ends came to 12 bases. Per the germline V gene, CDR1 is SGHKS and CDR2 is YYEKEE (reference sequence). CDR3 in amino acids: CASSLASGIYYGYTF. The CDR3 nucleotides are TGTGCCAGCAGCTTGGCATCAGGGATTTACTATGGCTACACCTTC.

The chain joins TRBV7-2 to TRBJ1-5; D gene unclear. Trimming cost V 5 bases and J 4 bases, with 9 bases left between them. The CDR3 loop spans 13 amino acids. In germline, CDR1 is SGHTA, CDR2 FQGNSA. The CDR3, as DNA: TGTGCCAGCAGCATGGACTTAAATCAGCCCCAGCATTTT. Its protein product is CASSMDLNQPQHF.

V and J are TRBV19 and TRBJ1-1; 8 nucleotides agree with TRBD1. The CDR3 length is 14 residues. From germline, CDR1 is LNHDA and CDR2 SQIVND (reference sequence). J was trimmed by 1 base and V by 9 bases; bases with no gene match: 7. CDR3 nucleotides: TGTGCCAGCATAGACAGGGGACAGAACACTGAAGCTTTCTTT. Translating it yields CASIDRGQNTEAFF.

The chain is built from TRBV4-2 and TRBJ1-5; a possible D gene is TRBD1 (5 bases). The CDR3 runs 15 residues. With 1 base removed from V and 0 bases from J, the gap between germline ends came to 7 bases. CDR1 is LGHNA and CDR2 is YNFKEQ in the germline V gene. The CDR3 bases are TGTGCCAGCAGCCAAGTAGGGGATAGCAATCAGCCCCAGCATTTT. Translating gives CASSQVGDSNQPQHF.

The rearrangement uses TRBV6-5 and TRBJ1-1, with 7 bases matching TRBD1. V was pared by 5 bases and J by 4 bases, with 10 bases of the junction left unmatched. Per germline, CDR1 MNHEY and CDR2 SVGAGI. This CDR3 spans 15 amino acids. The CDR3 here is CASSNRPGQSTEAFF. The CDR3 region has the DNA TGTGCCAGCAGTAACCGGCCGGGACAGAGCACTGAAGCTTTCTTT.

The rearrangement joins TRBV9 to TRBJ2-5; TRBD2 agrees at 9 bases. With 2 bases clipped from V and 7 bases from J, the junction kept 12 bases outside the gene matches. The CDR3 is 16 amino acids. Germline assignment: CDR1 SGDLS and CDR2 YYNGEE. CDR3 residues: CASSVGSGGPPGTQYF. The CDR3 coding sequence is TGTGCCAGCAGCGTCGGTAGCGGGGGTCCGCCCGGGACCCAGTACTTC. The whole variable domain, remainder taken from reference TRBV9 and TRBJ2-5, is DSGVTQTPKHLITATGQRVTLRCSPRSGDLSVYWYQQSLDQGLQFLIQYYNGEERAKGNILERFSAQQFPDLHSELNLSSLELGDSALYFCASSVGSGGPPGTQYFGPGTRLLVL.

The V call is TRBV10-3, the J call TRBJ2-3, with TRBD2 matching 7 bases. Germline lookup yields CDR1 ENHRY and CDR2 SYGVKD. The CDR3 sequence is 13 residues long. V lost 5 bases to trimming and J lost 2 bases; unmatched junction nucleotides: 1. CDR3 residues: CAISRGDTDTQYF. In DNA form, the CDR3 reads TGTGCCATCAGTCGGGGGGACACAGATACGCAGTATTTT.

The rearrangement joins TRBV3-1 (or the pseudogene TRBV3-2) to TRBJ2-6; TRBD1 agrees at 7 bases. The CDR3 is 16 residues long. CDR1 is LGHDT, CDR2 YNNKEL, per germline (reference sequence). J lost 0 bases, V lost 6 bases, and 5 bases had no gene match. As DNA, the CDR3 is TGTGCCAGCAGTCCTACAGGGGTCTCTGGGGCCAACGTCCTGACTTTC. Protein sequence: CASSPTGVSGANVLTF.

This clone showed up just once. V usage is TRBV6-5 and J usage is TRBJ2-7, with D possibly TRBD1 on 6 matching bases. The germline CDR1 and CDR2 sequences are MNHEY and SVGAGI. Trimming took 5 bases from V and 6 from J, leaving 11 bases between them. The CDR3 is made up of 12 amino acids. The CDR3 protein is CASSPRQAEQYF. DNA for the CDR3: TGTGCCAGCAGTCCCCGACAGGCCGAGCAGTACTTC.

The chain links TRBV7-2 to TRBJ1-2; tentative D call: TRBD1 (5 bases). The CDR3 sequence is 13 residues long. V gave up 8 bases and J gave up 8 bases, with 18 bases separating them. Germline CDR1 reads SGHTA; CDR2 reads FQGNSA. CDR3 nucleotide sequence: TGTGCCAGCCTCACTTTCTCGGGGGACGGCTACACCTTC. The encoded protein is CASLTFSGDGYTF.

CDR3 in amino acids: CASSPGLAGGLTDTQYF. For the CDR3, the DNA is TGCGCCAGCAGCCCAGGACTAGCGGGGGGGCTCACAGATACGCAGTATTTT. The rearrangement links TRBV5-1 to TRBJ2-3, with 15 bases fitting TRBD2. J was trimmed by 2 bases and V by 4 bases; bases with no gene match: 5. Germline V gene sequence: CDR1 SGHRS, CDR2 YFSETQ. The CDR3 extends over 17 amino acids.

The chain employs TRBV15 and TRBJ2-3; D tentatively fits TRBD1 or TRBD2 (6 bases each). The germline CDR1 and CDR2 sequences are LNHNV and YYDKDF (reference sequence). V was pared by 1 base and J by 2 bases, with 10 bases between. This CDR3 is built from 15 residues. CDR3 coding DNA: TGTGCCACCAGCAGAGGGGGGGCCACCACAGATACGCAGTATTTT. Translated: CATSRGGATTDTQYF.

The gene calls are TRBV6-5 and TRBJ2-1; 8 bases fit TRBD1. Germline CDR1 reads MNHEY; CDR2 reads SVGAGI. This CDR3 region has 13 residues. With V trimmed by 5 bases and J by 4 bases, 1 base remained unmatched. CDR3 sequence: CASSRQGYNEQFF. CDR3 sequence (DNA): TGTGCCAGCAGTCGACAGGGGTACAATGAGCAGTTCTTC.

The CDR3 sequence: CASSLARAQPQHF. CDR3 nucleotides: TGTGCCAGCAGCTTAGCTCGGGCTCAGCCCCAGCATTTT. V and J are TRBV7-2 and TRBJ1-5; D gene uncertain. The length of the CDR3 is 13 residues. Germline V gene lookup returns CDR1 SGHTA and CDR2 FQGNSA. The V end lost 0 bases, the J end lost 6 bases, and 6 bases lay between the germline ends.